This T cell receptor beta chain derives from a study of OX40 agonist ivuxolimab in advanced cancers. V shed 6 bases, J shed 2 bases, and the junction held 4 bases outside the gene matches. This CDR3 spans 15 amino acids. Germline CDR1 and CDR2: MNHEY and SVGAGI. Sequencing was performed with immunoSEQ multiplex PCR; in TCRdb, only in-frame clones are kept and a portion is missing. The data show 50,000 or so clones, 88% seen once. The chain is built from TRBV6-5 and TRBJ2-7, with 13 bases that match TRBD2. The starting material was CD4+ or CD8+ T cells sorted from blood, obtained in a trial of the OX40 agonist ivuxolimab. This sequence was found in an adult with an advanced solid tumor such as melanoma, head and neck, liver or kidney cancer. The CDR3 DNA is TGTGCCAGCAGGGAACTAGCGGGAGGGCCCTACGAGCAGTACTTC. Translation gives CASRELAGGPYEQYF.